This T cell receptor beta chain was profiled in a study of monozygotic twins with inflammatory bowel disease. General study results and limits: For IBD patients, clonotypes shared with others were fewer than for healthy twins, especially with disease activity. No discrimination was achieved between different T cell subtypes.

TCR libraries were prepared from 3,500 to 4,500 ng total RNA each. Researchers used template switching to add UMIs featuring a 6-nucleotide sample barcode. TCRdb reprocessed the 5' RACE reads, keeping one entry per CDR3 protein, no DNA. The ten most abundant clones cover over 2.5% of a sample with fewer than 200,000 distinct CDR3 sequences. The germline CDR1 and CDR2 sequences are SGHRS and YFSETQ. CDR3 size: 17 residues. As to this clonotype: What it recognizes is unknown.

The gene calls are TRBV5-1 and TRBJ2-1; TCRdb names TRBD1, which stays unverified in the absence of DNA. The material sequenced was blood. The TCR sequence derives from a human donor with ulcerative colitis or Crohn's disease, or a healthy co-twin of an affected twin (not recorded which). The CDR3 spells CASSLVGSRSSYNEQFF.